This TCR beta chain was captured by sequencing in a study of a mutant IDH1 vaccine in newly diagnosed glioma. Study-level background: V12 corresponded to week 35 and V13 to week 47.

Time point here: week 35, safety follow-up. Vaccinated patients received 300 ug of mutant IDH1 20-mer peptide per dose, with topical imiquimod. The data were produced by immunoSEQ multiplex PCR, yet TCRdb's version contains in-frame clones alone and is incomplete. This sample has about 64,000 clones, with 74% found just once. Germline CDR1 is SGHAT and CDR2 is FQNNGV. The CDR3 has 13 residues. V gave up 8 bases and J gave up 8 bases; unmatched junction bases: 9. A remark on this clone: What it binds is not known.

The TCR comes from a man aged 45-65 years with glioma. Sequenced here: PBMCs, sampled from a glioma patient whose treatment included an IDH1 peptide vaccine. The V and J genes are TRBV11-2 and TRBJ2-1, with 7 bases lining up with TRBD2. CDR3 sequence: CASLGGVRDEQFF. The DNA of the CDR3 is TGTGCCAGCCTTGGGGGGGTAAGGGATGAGCAGTTCTTC.